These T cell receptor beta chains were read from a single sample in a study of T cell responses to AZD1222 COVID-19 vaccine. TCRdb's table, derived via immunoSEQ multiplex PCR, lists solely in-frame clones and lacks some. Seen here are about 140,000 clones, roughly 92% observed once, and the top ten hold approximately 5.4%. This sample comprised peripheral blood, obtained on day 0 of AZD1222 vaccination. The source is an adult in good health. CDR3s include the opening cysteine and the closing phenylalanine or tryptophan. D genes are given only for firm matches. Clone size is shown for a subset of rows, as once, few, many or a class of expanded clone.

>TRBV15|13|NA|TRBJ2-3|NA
TGTGCCACCAGCAGAGCTCCCGAGTCCTCGCAGTATTTT
CATSRAPESSQYF
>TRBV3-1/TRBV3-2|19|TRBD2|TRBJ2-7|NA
TGTGCCAGCAGCCAAGATCGAACTAGCGGGGTCTTATCCTCCTACGAGCAGTACTTC
CASSQDRTSGVLSSYEQYF
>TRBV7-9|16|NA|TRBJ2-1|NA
TGTGCCAGCAGCTTAGTCCGGGGTATTTTGGACAATGAGCAGTTCTTC
CASSLVRGILDNEQFF
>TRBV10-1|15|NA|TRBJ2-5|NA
TGCGCCAGCAGCGGGGACATCACGCCTCAAGAGACCCAGTACTTC
CASSGDITPQETQYF
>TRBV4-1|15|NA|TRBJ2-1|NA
TGCGCCAGCAGCCAAGCCGTAGGCTCCTACAATGAGCAGTTCTTC
CASSQAVGSYNEQFF
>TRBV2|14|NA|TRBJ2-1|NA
TGTGCCAGCAGTGAAGACCGCCGATCCAATGAGCAGTTCTTC
CASSEDRRSNEQFF
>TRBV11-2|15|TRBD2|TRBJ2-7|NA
TGTGCCAGCAGCTTAATGAGCGGGAGGACCTACGAGCAGTACTTC
CASSLMSGRTYEQYF
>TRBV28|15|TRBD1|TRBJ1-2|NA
TGTGCCAGCAGTATCCCCGGGACAGGGGGTCGAGGCTACACCTTC
CASSIPGTGGRGYTF
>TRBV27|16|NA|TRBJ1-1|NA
TGTGCCAGCAGCAGCGACATCAGGGTAATGAACACTGAAGCTTTCTTT
CASSSDIRVMNTEAFF
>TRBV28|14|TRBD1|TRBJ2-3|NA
TGTGCCAGCAGCCCCACAGGGGGCACAGATACGCAGTATTTT
CASSPTGGTDTQYF
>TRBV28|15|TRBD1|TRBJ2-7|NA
TGTGCCAGCAGTTTAGGGACAGGGGTCTCCTACGAGCAGTACTTC
CASSLGTGVSYEQYF
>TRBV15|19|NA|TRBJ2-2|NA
TGTGCCACCAGCAGCAGAATCCTAACGGACACCTCGAACACCGGGGAGCTGTTTTTT
CATSSRILTDTSNTGELFF
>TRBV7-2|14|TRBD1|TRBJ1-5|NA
TGTGCCAGCAGCGATCGACAGGGGGGACAGCCCCAGCATTTT
CASSDRQGGQPQHF
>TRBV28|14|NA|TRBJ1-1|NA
TGTGCCAGCAGTTTATCTACGGGGGTCACTGAAGCTTTCTTT
CASSLSTGVTEAFF
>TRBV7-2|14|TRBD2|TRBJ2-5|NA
TGTGCCAGCAGCGGCCCGGGACTACAAGAGACCCAGTACTTC
CASSGPGLQETQYF
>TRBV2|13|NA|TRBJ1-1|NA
TGTGCCAGCTTGGACAATGGTCACACTGAAGCTTTCTTT
CASLDNGHTEAFF
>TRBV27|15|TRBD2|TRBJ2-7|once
TGTGCCAGCAGCGCCGGGACTAGCGGCTCCTACGAGCAGTACTTC
CASSAGTSGSYEQYF
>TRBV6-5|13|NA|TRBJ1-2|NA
TGTGCCAGCAGTTACTGGAGGGGGGCTGGCTACACCTTC
CASSYWRGAGYTF
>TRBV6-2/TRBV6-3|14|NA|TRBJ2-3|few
TGTGCCAGCAGCCTAGCAGGAAGCACAGATACGCAGTATTTT
CASSLAGSTDTQYF
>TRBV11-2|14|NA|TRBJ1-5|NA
TGTGCCAGCAGCTTAGGAGGTTTAGATCAGCCCCAGCATTTT
CASSLGGLDQPQHF
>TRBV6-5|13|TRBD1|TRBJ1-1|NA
TGTGCCAGCGCACAGGGGCGGAACACTGAAGCTTTCTTT
CASAQGRNTEAFF
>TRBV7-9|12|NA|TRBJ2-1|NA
TGTGCCAGCAGCTTAGCGCTAGCGGAGCAGTTCTTC
CASSLALAEQFF
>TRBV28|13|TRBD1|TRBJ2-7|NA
TGTGCCAGCAGGGGACAGGGAATGAACGAGCAGTACTTC
CASRGQGMNEQYF
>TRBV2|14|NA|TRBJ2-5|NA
TGTGCCAGCAGTGAAGAGCGCAGTCAAGAGACCCAGTACTTC
CASSEERSQETQYF
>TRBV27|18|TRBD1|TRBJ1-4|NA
TGTGCCAGCAGCAAGGCTAAGGGGGCCGGTGCAACTAATGAAAAACTGTTTTTT
CASSKAKGAGATNEKLFF
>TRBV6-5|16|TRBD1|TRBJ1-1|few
TGTGCCAGCAGTTACTCCCTGGGACAGGGTGACACTGAAGCTTTCTTT
CASSYSLGQGDTEAFF
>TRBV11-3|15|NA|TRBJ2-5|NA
TGTGCCAGCAGCCCGGGCCTCGGGGCAGGGGAGACCCAGTACTTC
CASSPGLGAGETQYF
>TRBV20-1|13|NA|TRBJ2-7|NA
TGCAGTGCTAGTGGTCTAGGTGGAAACGAGCAGTACTTC
CSASGLGGNEQYF
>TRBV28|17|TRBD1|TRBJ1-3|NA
TGTGCCAGCAGGTCCCGGGGGACAGGGCTAGTTGGAAACACCATATATTTT
CASRSRGTGLVGNTIYF
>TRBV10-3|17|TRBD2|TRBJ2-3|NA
TGTGCCATCAGGAGGGGTGATAGCGGGAGGGCGGGAGATACGCAGTATTTT
CAIRRGDSGRAGDTQYF
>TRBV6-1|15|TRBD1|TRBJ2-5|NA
TGTGCCAGCAGTGAGCAGCCGGGACAGGGGGAGACCCAGTACTTC
CASSEQPGQGETQYF
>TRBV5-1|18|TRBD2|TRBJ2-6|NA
TGCGCCAGCAGCTTGCCCCCGACTAGCGGGAGAGGGGCCAACGTCCTGACTTTC
CASSLPPTSGRGANVLTF
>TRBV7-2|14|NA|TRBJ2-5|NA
TGTGCCAGCAGCTTAGGGGGGCAGGGTGAGACCCAGTACTTC
CASSLGGQGETQYF
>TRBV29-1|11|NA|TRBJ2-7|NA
TGCAGCGTTGGATCCCTGGTCGATCAGTACTTC
CSVGSLVDQYF
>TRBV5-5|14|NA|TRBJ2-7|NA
TGTGCCAGCAGCTTGGAAACAGGACACTACGAGCAGTACTTC
CASSLETGHYEQYF
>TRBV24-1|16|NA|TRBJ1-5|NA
TGTGCCACCAGTGACCCAGGGACCGATAGCAATCAGCCCCAGCATTTT
CATSDPGTDSNQPQHF
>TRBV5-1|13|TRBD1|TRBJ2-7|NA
TGCGCCAGCTCAACGGGACAGTTCTACGAGCAGTACTTC
CASSTGQFYEQYF
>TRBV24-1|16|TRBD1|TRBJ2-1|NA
TGTGCCACCAGTGACCGTGGACAGGGGGATGGCAATGAGCAGTTCTTC
CATSDRGQGDGNEQFF
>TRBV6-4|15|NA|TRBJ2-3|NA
TGTGCCAGCAGTGACCCCCCAAAAGCCGGGGATACGCAGTATTTT
CASSDPPKAGDTQYF
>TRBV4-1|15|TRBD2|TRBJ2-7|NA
TGCGCCAGCAGCATTAATAGCGGGAGCTCCTACGAGCAGTACTTC
CASSINSGSSYEQYF
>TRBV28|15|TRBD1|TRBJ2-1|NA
TGTGCCAGCAGTCAGACAGGGGCCTCCTACAATGAGCAGTTCTTC
CASSQTGASYNEQFF
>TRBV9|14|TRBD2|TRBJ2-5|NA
TGTGCCAGCAGCGCGAGACTAGCGGGGGAGACCCAGTACTTC
CASSARLAGETQYF
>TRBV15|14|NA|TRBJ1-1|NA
TGTGCCACCAGCAGAGATCGGGGGAACACTGAAGCTTTCTTT
CATSRDRGNTEAFF
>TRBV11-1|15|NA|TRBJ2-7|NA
TGTGCCAGCAGCTTCGGCCAGGGGTTATTCTACGAGCAGTACTTC
CASSFGQGLFYEQYF
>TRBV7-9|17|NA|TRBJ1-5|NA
TGTGCCAGCAGCTTAGTGGTGGGTCCCTATAGCAATCAGCCCCAGCATTTT
CASSLVVGPYSNQPQHF
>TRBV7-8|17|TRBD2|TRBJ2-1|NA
TGTGCCAGCAGCTTAAATAATCGGACTAGCGGTTACAATGAGCAGTTCTTC
CASSLNNRTSGYNEQFF
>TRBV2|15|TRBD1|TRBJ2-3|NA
TGTGCCAGCACGATAGACAGGGGTAGCACAGATACGCAGTATTTT
CASTIDRGSTDTQYF
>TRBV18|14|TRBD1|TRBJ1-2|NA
TGTGCCAGCTCACGCCAAACAGGGGGTGAAGGCTACACCTTC
CASSRQTGGEGYTF
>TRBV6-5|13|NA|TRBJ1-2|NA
TGTGCCAGCAGTTACCACCCCAGGAATGGCTACACCTTC
CASSYHPRNGYTF